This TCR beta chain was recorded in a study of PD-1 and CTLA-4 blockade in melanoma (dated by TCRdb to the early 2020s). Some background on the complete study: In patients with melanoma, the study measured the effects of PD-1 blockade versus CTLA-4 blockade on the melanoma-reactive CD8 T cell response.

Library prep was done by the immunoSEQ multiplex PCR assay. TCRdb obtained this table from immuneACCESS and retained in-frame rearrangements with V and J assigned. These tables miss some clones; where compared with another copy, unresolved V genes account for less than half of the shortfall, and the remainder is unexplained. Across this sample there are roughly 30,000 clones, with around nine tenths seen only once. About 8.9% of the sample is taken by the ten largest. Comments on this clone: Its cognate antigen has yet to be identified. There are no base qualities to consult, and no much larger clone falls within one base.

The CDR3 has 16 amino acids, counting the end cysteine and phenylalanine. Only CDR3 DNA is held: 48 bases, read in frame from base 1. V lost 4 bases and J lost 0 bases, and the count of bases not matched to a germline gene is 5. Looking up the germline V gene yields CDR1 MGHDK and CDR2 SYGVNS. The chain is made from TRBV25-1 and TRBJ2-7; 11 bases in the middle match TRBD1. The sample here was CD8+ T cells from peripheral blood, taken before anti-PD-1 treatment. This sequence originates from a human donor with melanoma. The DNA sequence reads TGTGCCAGCAGTGCCCCCGGGACAGGGGGCTCCTACGAGCAGTACTTC. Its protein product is CASSAPGTGGSYEQYF.